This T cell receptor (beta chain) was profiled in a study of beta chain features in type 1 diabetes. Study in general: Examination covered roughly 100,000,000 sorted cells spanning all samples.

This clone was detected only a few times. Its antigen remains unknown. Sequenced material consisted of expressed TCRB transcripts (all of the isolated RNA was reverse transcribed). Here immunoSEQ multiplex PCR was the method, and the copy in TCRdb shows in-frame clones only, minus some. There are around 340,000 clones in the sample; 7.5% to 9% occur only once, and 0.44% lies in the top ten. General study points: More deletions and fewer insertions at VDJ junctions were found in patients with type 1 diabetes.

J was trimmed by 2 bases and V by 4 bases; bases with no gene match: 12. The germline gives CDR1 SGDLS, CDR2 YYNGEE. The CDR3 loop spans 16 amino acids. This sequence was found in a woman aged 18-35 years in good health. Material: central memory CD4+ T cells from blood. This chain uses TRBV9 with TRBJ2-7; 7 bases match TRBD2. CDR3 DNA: TGTGCCAGCAGCCTCCCACGCGGGACTAATCCCTACGAGCAGTACTTC. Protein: CASSLPRGTNPYEQYF.